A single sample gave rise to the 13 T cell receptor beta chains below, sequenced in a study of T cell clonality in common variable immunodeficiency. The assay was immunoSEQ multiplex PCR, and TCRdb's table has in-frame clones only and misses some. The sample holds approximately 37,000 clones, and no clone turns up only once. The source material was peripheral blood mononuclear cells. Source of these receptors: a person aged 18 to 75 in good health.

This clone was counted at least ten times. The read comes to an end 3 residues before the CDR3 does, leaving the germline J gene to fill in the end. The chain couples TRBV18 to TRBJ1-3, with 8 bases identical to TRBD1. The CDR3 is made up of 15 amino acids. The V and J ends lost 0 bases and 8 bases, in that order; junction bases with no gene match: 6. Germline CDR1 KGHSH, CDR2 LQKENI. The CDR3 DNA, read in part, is TGTGCCAGCTCACCACCAGGGGACAGGAGATACACC. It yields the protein CASSPPGDRRYT. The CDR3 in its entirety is CASSPPGDRRYTIYF.

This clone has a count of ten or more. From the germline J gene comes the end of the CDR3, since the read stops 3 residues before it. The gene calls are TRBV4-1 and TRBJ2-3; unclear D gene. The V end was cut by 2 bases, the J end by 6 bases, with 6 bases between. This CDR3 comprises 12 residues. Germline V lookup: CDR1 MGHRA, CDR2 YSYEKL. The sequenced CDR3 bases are TGCGCCAGCAGCCAATCTTTGGATACG. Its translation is CASSQSLDT. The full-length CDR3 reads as CASSQSLDTQYF.

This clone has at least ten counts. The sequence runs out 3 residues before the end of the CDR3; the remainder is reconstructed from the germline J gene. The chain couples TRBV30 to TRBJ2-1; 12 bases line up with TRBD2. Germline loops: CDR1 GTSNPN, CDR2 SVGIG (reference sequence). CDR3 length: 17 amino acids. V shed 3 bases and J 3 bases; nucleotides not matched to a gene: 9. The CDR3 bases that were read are TGTGCCTGGAGGATTAGTGGACTAGCGGGGCTCTACAATGAG. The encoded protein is CAWRISGLAGLYNE. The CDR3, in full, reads CAWRISGLAGLYNEQFF.

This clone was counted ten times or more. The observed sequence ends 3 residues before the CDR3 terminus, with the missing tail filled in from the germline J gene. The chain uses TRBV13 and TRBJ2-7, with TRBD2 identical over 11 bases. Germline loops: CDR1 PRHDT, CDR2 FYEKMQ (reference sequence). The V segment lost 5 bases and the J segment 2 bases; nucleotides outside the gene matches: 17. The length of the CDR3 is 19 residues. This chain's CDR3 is CASSLPGGLAGGKPYEQYF. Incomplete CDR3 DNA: TGTGCCAGCAGCCTCCCCGGTGGGCTAGCGGGAGGAAAACCCTACGAG.

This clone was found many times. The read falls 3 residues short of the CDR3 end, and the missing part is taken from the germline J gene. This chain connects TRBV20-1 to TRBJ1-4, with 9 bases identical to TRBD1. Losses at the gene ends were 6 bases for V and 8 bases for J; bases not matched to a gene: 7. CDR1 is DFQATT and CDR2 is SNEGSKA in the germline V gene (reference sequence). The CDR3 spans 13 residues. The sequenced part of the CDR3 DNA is TGCAGTGCGCGGACAGGGGACGGGGAAAAA. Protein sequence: CSARTGDGEK. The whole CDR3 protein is CSARTGDGEKLFF.

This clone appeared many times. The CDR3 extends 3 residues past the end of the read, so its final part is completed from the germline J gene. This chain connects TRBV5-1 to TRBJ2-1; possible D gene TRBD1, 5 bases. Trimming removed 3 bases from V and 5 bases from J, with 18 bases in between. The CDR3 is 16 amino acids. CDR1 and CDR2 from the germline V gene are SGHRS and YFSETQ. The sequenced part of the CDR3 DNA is TGCGCCAGCAGCTCCCCTGGCAGGGAAGGTAACAATGAG. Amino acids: CASSSPGREGNNE. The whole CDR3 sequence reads CASSSPGREGNNEQFF.

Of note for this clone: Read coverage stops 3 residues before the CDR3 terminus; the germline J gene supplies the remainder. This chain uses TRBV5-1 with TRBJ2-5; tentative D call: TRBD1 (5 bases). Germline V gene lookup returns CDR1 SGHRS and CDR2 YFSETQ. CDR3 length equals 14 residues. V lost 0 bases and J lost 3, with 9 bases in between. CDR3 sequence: CASSLVATEETQYF. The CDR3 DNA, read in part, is TGCGCCAGCAGCTTGGTGGCGACAGAAGAGACC.

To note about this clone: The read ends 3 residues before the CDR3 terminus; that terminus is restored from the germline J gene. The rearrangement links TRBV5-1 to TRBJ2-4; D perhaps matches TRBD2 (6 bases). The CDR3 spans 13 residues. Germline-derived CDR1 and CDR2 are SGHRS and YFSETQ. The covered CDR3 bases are TGCGCCAGCAGCTCCCCGGGGGAGGAGACT. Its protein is CASSSPGEET. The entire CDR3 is CASSSPGEETQYF.

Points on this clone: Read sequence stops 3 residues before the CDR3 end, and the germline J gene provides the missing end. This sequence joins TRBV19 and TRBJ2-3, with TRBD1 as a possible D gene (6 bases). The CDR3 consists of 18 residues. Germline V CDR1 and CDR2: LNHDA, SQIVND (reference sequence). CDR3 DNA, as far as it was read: TGTGCCAGTAGTATAGTTGGAGAGGGATCGAGGGACAATCAGCCG. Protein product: CASSIVGEGSRDNQP. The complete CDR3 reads CASSIVGEGSRDNQPQYF.

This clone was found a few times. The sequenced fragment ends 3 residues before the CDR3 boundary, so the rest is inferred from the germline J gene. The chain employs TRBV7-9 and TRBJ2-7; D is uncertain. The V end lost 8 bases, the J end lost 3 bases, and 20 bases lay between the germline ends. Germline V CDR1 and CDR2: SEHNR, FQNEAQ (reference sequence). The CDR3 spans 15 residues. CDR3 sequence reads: CASSPLIARNYEQYF. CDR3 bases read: TGTGCCAGCTCACCGTTGATAGCCCGAAACTACGAG.

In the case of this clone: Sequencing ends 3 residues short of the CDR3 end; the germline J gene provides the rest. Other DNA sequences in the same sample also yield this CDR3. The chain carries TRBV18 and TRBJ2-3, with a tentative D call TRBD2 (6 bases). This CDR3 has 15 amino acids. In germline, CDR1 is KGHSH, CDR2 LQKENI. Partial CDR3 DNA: TGTGCCAGCTCCCCTCGAGGAGGGGCGCAAGAGACG. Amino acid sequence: CASSPRGGAQET. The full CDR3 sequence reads CASSPRGGAQETQYF.

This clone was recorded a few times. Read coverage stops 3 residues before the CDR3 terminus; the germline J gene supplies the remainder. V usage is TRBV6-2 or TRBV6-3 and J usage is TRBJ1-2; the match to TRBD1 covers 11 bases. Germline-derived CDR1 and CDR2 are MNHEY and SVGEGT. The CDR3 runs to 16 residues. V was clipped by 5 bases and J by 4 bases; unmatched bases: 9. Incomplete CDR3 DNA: TGTGCCAGCAGTCAGAGACCCGGGACAGGGGGCTATGGC. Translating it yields CASSQRPGTGGYG. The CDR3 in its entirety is CASSQRPGTGGYGYTF.

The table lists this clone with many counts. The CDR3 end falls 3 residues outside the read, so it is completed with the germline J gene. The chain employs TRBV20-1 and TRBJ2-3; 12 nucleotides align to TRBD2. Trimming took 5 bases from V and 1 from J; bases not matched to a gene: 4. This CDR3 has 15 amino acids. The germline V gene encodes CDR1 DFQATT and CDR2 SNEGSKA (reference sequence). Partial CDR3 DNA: TGCAGTGCTGGTCGACTAGCGGGGGGCACAGATACG. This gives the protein CSAGRLAGGTDT. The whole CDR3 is CSAGRLAGGTDTQYF.